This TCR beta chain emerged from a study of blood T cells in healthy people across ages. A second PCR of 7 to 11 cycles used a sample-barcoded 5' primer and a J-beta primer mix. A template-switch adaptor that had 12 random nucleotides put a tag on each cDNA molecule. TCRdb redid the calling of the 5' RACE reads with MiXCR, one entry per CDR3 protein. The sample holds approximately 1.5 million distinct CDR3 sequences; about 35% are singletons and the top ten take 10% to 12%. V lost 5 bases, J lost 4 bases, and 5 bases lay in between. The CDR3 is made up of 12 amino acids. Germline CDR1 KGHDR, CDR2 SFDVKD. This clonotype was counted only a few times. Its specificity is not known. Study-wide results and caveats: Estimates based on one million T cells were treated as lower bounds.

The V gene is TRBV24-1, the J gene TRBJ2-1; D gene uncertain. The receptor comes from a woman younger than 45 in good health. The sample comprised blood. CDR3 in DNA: TGTGCCACCAGTGCCACTTACAATGAGCAGTTCTTC. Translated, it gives CATSATYNEQFF.